The 3 T cell receptor beta chains below were found in one sample sequenced in a study of OX40 agonist ivuxolimab in advanced cancers. Only in-frame clones appear in the TCRdb table, and some are missing; sequencing was by immunoSEQ multiplex PCR. The table shows roughly 38,000 clones, with around 81% occurring only once. The sequencing used CD4+ or CD8+ T cells sorted from blood, collected in a trial of the OX40 agonist ivuxolimab. Source of these receptors: an adult with an advanced solid tumor such as melanoma, head and neck, liver or kidney cancer.

The CDR3 coding sequence is TGTGCCAGCTCACAGAATCTAGGCACAGATACGCAGTATTTT. It specifies CASSQNLGTDTQYF. The rearrangement links TRBV18 to TRBJ2-3; no clear D gene. Looked up from germline, CDR1 is KGHSH and CDR2 is LQKENI. The CDR3 runs to 14 residues. V was pared by 4 bases and J by 1 base, with 9 bases between.

J is TRBJ2-4 and V is TRBV21-1; the table's D call TRBD2 went unverified against the DNA. TRBV21-1 is a pseudogene locus. The CDR3 contains 16 residues. The CDR3 nucleotides are TGTGCCAGCAGCTCCGAGGGGGGGCGAGCCAAAAACATTCAGTACTTC. It translates to CASSSEGGRAKNIQYF.

The gene calls are TRBV11-3 and TRBJ2-1, with D possibly TRBD1 on 7 matching bases. V lost 0 bases to trimming and J lost 9 bases, with 12 bases between them. The CDR3 runs to 14 residues. CDR1 and CDR2 (germline): SGHNT, YENEEA. This CDR3 reads CASSLDRGTFEQFF. In nucleotides, the CDR3 is TGTGCCAGCAGCTTAGACAGGGGGACTTTTGAGCAGTTCTTC.